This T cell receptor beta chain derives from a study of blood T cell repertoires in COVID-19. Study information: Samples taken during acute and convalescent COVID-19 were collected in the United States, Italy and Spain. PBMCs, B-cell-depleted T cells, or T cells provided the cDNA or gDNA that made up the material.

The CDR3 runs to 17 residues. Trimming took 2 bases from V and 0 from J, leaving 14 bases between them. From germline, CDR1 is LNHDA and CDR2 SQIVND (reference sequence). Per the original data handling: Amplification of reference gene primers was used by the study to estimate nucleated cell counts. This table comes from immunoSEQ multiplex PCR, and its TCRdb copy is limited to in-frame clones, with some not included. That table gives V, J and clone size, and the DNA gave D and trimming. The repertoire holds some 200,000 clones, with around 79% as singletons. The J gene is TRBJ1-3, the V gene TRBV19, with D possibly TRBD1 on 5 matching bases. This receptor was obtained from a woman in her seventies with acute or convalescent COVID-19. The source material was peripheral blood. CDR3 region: CASSIRGRFLSGNTIYF. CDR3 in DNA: TGTGCCAGTAGTATAAGGGGCCGCTTTCTCTCTGGAAACACCATATATTTT.